These 28 T cell receptor beta chains share one sample of origin, sequenced in a study of spatial heterogeneity in lung cancer. TCRdb fed the 5' RACE reads into MiXCR, producing one record per CDR3 protein. This table holds about 92,000 distinct CDR3 sequences, about an eighth found once. Regarding time point: sample taken at primary tumor resection. Material for sequencing was whole RNA from tumor, nontumor lung or frozen PBMC, left unsorted. This material consisted of PBMCs, taken at surgery. Source of these receptors: a male donor with early-stage non-small cell lung cancer.

This clonotype came up a few times. The chain uses TRBV3-1 and TRBJ2-2; D gene ambiguous. This CDR3 spans 16 amino acids. The V gene lost 6 bases and the J gene lost 0 bases, with 14 bases spanning the gap. The V gene's germline CDR1 is LGHDT and CDR2 YNNKEL (reference sequence). This CDR3 reads CASRSWDNANTGELFF. Here the CDR3 DNA reads TGTGCCAGCAGATCCTGGGATAACGCGAACACCGGGGAGCTGTTTTTT.

The rearrangement joins TRBV6-2 or TRBV6-3 to TRBJ2-1; 12 bases are shared with TRBD2. The CDR3 length is 14 residues. Germline assignment: CDR1 MNHEY and CDR2 SVGEGT. The ends lost 7 bases at V and 4 bases at J; junction bases unmatched: 2. CDR3 nucleotide sequence: TGTGCCAGCACGCTAGCGGGAGGGTACAATGAGCAGTTCTTC. Protein product: CASTLAGGYNEQFF.

This clonotype was seen a handful of times. V and J are TRBV24-1 and TRBJ2-2; the D gene is possibly TRBD1 (6 bases). The V gene's germline CDR1 is KGHDR and CDR2 SFDVKD. The V end lost 5 bases, the J end lost 4 bases, and 16 bases lay between the germline ends. The CDR3 sequence is 16 residues long. The CDR3 region is CATSVRGLSATGELFF. The CDR3 coding sequence is TGTGCCACCAGTGTAAGGGGGTTGTCTGCCACCGGGGAGCTGTTTTTT.

V is TRBV25-1 and J is TRBJ2-1; the match to TRBD2 covers 10 bases. The CDR3 consists of 14 residues. Trimming took 8 bases from V and 4 from J; bases not matched to a gene: 5. Germline V lookup: CDR1 MGHDK, CDR2 SYGVNS. CDR3 residues: CASQLAGRYNEQFF. Written as DNA, the CDR3 is TGTGCCAGCCAACTAGCGGGGCGATACAATGAGCAGTTCTTC.

The chain carries TRBV7-9 and TRBJ1-3; 8 positions match TRBD1. The CDR3 consists of 14 residues. The V and J ends lost 7 bases and 4 bases, in that order; junction bases with no gene match: 6. Germline V CDR1 and CDR2: SEHNR, FQNEAQ (reference sequence). In DNA, the CDR3 is TGTGCCAGCATATCAGGGGGCCCCGGAAACACCATATATTTT. Protein sequence: CASISGGPGNTIYF. The whole variable domain, filled in from reference TRBV7-9 and TRBJ1-3, reads DTGVSQNPRHKITKRGQNVTFRCDPISEHNRLYWYRQTLGQGPEFLTYFQNEAQLEKSRLLSDRFSAERPKGSFSTLEIQRTEQGDSAMYLCASISGGPGNTIYFGEGSWLTVV.

CDR3 nucleotides: TGTGCCATCAGTGAGTCGGGCAATCAGCCCCAGCATTTT. It specifies CAISESGNQPQHF. This rearrangement joins TRBV10-3 to TRBJ1-5; D gene ambiguous. Trimming left V 0 bases short and J 2 bases short, with 2 bases between. Germline V CDR1 and CDR2: ENHRY, SYGVKD. The CDR3 consists of 13 residues.

This CDR3 is CASSYSRAGSTGGGEQYF. The CDR3 DNA is TGTGCCAGCAGTTACTCAAGAGCGGGATCAACGGGAGGGGGCGAGCAGTACTTC. This sequence joins TRBV6-2 or TRBV6-3 and TRBJ2-7; 8 nucleotides line up with TRBD2. The CDR3 is 18 residues long. The trim removed 0 bases at V and 6 bases at J, leaving 16 bases unmatched. Germline V gene sequence: CDR1 MNHEY, CDR2 SVGEGT.

The chain combines TRBV7-9 with TRBJ2-6, with 7 bases that match TRBD1. This CDR3 is 15 amino acids long. J was trimmed by 2 bases and V by 4 bases; bases with no gene match: 2. Germline CDR1 SEHNR, CDR2 FQNEAQ (reference sequence). The CDR3 sequence: CASSSTGAGANVLTF. In DNA, the CDR3 is TGTGCCAGCAGCTCTACAGGGGCTGGGGCCAACGTCCTGACTTTC.

As to this clonotype: One end of the junction does not line up with germline, which may come from a read error. V is TRBV7-7 and J is TRBJ2-5, with 12 bases lining up with TRBD2. The CDR3 contains 16 residues. The V gene's germline CDR1 is SSHAT and CDR2 FNYEAQ (reference sequence). The CDR3 nucleotides are TGTGCTAGCAGCTTAGTCGGACTAGCGGGGCAAGAGACCCAGTACTTC. Protein product: CASSLVGLAGQETQYF.

The chain combines TRBV10-3 with TRBJ1-2, with unresolved D. CDR3 length equals 14 residues. Trimming took 4 bases from V and 8 from J, leaving 17 bases between them. Germline-derived CDR1 and CDR2 are ENHRY and SYGVKD. CDR3 loop: CAISVSAPDEGYTF. The CDR3 nucleotides are TGTGCCATCAGTGTTTCTGCGCCTGACGAGGGCTACACCTTC.

This clonotype was detected many times. This rearrangement joins TRBV29-1 to TRBJ1-2, with 9 bases matching TRBD1. Per the germline V gene, CDR1 is SQVTM and CDR2 is ANQGSEA. V shed 3 bases, J shed 6 bases, and the junction held 11 bases outside the gene matches. This CDR3 is built from 15 residues. The CDR3 here is CSVESSRTGVNGYTF. In DNA, the CDR3 is TGCAGCGTTGAGTCTTCTCGGACAGGGGTTAATGGCTACACCTTC.

The V call is TRBV7-2, the J call TRBJ2-2; 8 positions agree with TRBD1. V trimming: 3 bases; J trimming: 4 bases; junction bases outside the gene matches: 4. The CDR3 contains 15 residues. The germline CDR1 and CDR2 sequences are SGHTA and FQGNSA. CDR3 bases: TGTGCCAGCAGCTTCAGGGGGCAGGGCACCGGGGAGCTGTTTTTT. As protein: CASSFRGQGTGELFF.

This clonotype was observed a few times. The chain uses TRBV27 and TRBJ1-5, with D possibly TRBD1 on 6 matching bases. CDR3 size: 13 residues. Germline assignment: CDR1 MNHEY and CDR2 SMNVEV (reference sequence). V was pared by 3 bases and J by 5 bases, with 8 bases between. CDR3: CASSFRGDQPQHF. The CDR3 DNA is TGTGCCAGCAGTTTCAGGGGCGATCAGCCCCAGCATTTT.

The chain has TRBV29-1 and TRBJ2-7; D perhaps matches TRBD1 (5 bases). CDR3 length: 11 residues. The germline V gene encodes CDR1 SQVTM and CDR2 ANQGSEA. With 8 bases removed from V and 5 bases from J, the gap between germline ends came to 13 bases. The CDR3 protein is CSYRQFDEQYF. In DNA, the CDR3 is TGCAGCTATCGACAGTTCGACGAGCAGTACTTC.

This clonotype was seen at least ten times. The chain has TRBV7-2 and TRBJ2-1, with D possibly TRBD2 on 7 matching bases. The CDR3 loop spans 16 amino acids. The germline CDR1 and CDR2 sequences are SGHTA and FQGNSA. V lost 6 bases and J lost 5, with 20 bases in between. CDR3 sequence (DNA): TGTGCCAGCAGGCCTAGGGGCGGGGGCCCCCACAATGAGCAGTTCTTC. This gives the protein CASRPRGGGPHNEQFF.

V and J are TRBV5-1 and TRBJ1-2, with 11 nucleotides matching TRBD1. Trimming at V came to 4 bases and at J to 6 bases, leaving 5 bases not matched to a gene. There are 14 residues in the CDR3. Germline V gene sequence: CDR1 SGHRS, CDR2 YFSETQ. The CDR3 nucleotides read TGCGCCAGCAGCGTGGACAGGGGGCATGATGGCTACACCTTC. It is translated as CASSVDRGHDGYTF.

The sample holds a few counts of this clonotype. This rearrangement joins TRBV27 to TRBJ2-7; D perhaps matches TRBD1 (7 bases). The CDR3 length is 15 residues. Per the germline V gene, CDR1 is MNHEY and CDR2 is SMNVEV (reference sequence). V lost 4 bases, J lost 4 bases, and 17 bases lay in between. The CDR3 nucleotides are TGTGCCAGCAGTTCCTACGACAGGGAGGAATACGAGCAGTACTTC. Protein product: CASSSYDREEYEQYF.

This clonotype occurred many times. The chain recombines TRBV11-2 with TRBJ1-5; no definite D call. The CDR3 is made up of 13 amino acids. Germline assignment: CDR1 SGHAT and CDR2 FQNNGV. V was pared by 2 bases and J by 6 bases, with 8 bases between. The CDR3 protein is CASSLYVGQPQHF. The CDR3 DNA reads as TGTGCCAGCAGCTTATATGTAGGTCAGCCCCAGCATTTT.

The table lists this clonotype with a few counts. The chain has TRBV6-1 and TRBJ2-1; tentative D call: TRBD2 (6 bases). This CDR3 is built from 15 residues. Trimming pared 4 bases from V and 4 bases from J, leaving 14 bases between. CDR1 and CDR2 from the germline V gene are MNHNS and SASEGT. Here the CDR3 DNA reads TGTGCCAGCAGTGCTAGCCGGGACTTTTACAATGAGCAGTTCTTC. Encoded protein: CASSASRDFYNEQFF.

This rearrangement joins TRBV19 to TRBJ2-5; tentative D call: TRBD1 (6 bases). Per the germline V gene, CDR1 is LNHDA and CDR2 is SQIVND (reference sequence). Trimming left V 5 bases short and J 5 bases short, with 15 bases between. This CDR3 has 14 residues. CDR3 sequence reads: CASSASGVGETQYF. CDR3 nucleotide sequence: TGTGCCAGTAGTGCCTCAGGGGTCGGGGAGACCCAGTACTTC.

The chain uses TRBV6-6 and TRBJ1-4; tentative D call: TRBD1 (6 bases). The CDR3 consists of 15 residues. Germline-derived CDR1 and CDR2 are MNHNY and SVGAGI (reference sequence). V lost 8 bases to trimming and J lost 3 bases, with 16 bases between them. DNA for the CDR3: TGTGCCAGCGGGGGGCAAAACGGGGCTAATGAAAAACTGTTTTTT. This codes for CASGGQNGANEKLFF.

J is TRBJ2-1 and V is TRBV6-4; 12 positions match TRBD2. The CDR3 is made up of 17 amino acids. From germline, CDR1 is MRHNA and CDR2 SNTAGT. V was clipped by 8 bases and J by 0 bases; unmatched bases: 8. Here the CDR3 DNA reads TGTGCCAGCTGTAGGACTAGCGGGATATACTCCTACAATGAGCAGTTCTTC. Translating it yields CASCRTSGIYSYNEQFF.

This clonotype appeared a few times. The chain joins TRBV4-2 to TRBJ1-2; TRBD1 matches at 9 bases. Looked up from germline, CDR1 is LGHNA and CDR2 is YNFKEQ. The CDR3 covers 15 residues. The trim removed 1 base at V and 4 bases at J, leaving 4 bases unmatched. As DNA, the CDR3 is TGTGCCAGCAGCCAAGGACAGGGGGTTACCTATGGCTACACCTTC. Encoded protein: CASSQGQGVTYGYTF.

This chain connects TRBV4-1 to TRBJ2-7; a possible D gene is TRBD1 (7 bases). CDR1 MGHRA and CDR2 YSYEKL come from the germline V gene. Trimming left V 4 bases short and J 3 bases short, with 19 bases between. The CDR3 has 16 residues. CDR3: CASSPGDRVEFYEQYF. The CDR3 nucleotides are TGCGCCAGCAGCCCGGGAGACAGGGTCGAGTTCTACGAGCAGTACTTC.

This clonotype was seen at least ten times. The chain carries TRBV28 and TRBJ2-7; 7 bases match TRBD1. CDR3 length: 13 residues. The ends lost 6 bases at V and 3 bases at J; junction bases unmatched: 5. Per germline, CDR1 MDHEN and CDR2 SYDVKM. The CDR3 DNA is TGTGCCAGCAGAAGACAGGGAAGCTACGAGCAGTACTTC. Its translation: CASRRQGSYEQYF.

This clonotype was observed many times. This chain joins TRBV2 and TRBJ2-1; a weak D match, TRBD1 (6 bases). V was trimmed by 6 bases and J by 4 bases, leaving 10 bases between them. The CDR3 is made up of 13 amino acids. Germline V gene sequence: CDR1 SNHLY, CDR2 FYNNEI. The CDR3 loop reads CASRRTGYNEQFF. The DNA for the CDR3 is TGTGCCAGCAGGCGTACAGGGTACAATGAGCAGTTCTTC.

This clonotype was seen only a few times. The rearrangement uses TRBV11-2 and TRBJ2-1; 12 bases fit TRBD2. The CDR3 loop spans 15 amino acids. J lost 6 bases, V lost 5 bases, and 5 bases had no gene match. Germline loops: CDR1 SGHAT, CDR2 FQNNGV. CDR3 loop: CASSKTSGGPNEQFF. In nucleotides, the CDR3 is TGTGCCAGCAGCAAGACTAGCGGGGGACCCAATGAGCAGTTCTTC.

Regarding this clonotype: The conserved phenylalanine or tryptophan is not found at the CDR3 terminus, so this likely reflects a read error. It is unclear where the CDR3 begins or ends on the DNA, so no DNA is shown, and the CDR3 is as TCRdb lists it. The rearrangement links TRBV18 to TRBJ1-1. Counting both end residues, the CDR3 totals 11 amino acids. Germline loops: CDR1 KGHSH, CDR2 LQKENI. CDR3 protein: CASSLGAFFLR.